This note documents a single T cell receptor (beta chain) sequence. Its antigen is undetermined. One end of the junction does not line up with germline, which may come from a read error. The data were taken from a study of long-term antiretroviral therapy in people with HIV. Samples were assayed with immunoSEQ v3.0 at survey level. Repertoires were generated with immunoSEQ multiplex PCR, while TCRdb's copy carries only in-frame clones and drops some. The table lists 27,000 or so clones, roughly 85% of them singletons. This CDR3 region has 16 residues. Germline lookup yields CDR1 SGHRS and CDR2 YFSETQ. Study-wide points: After ART, diversity increased yet remained lower than transplant donor controls. Spans of CDR3 length were tighter for HIV repertoires than for controls. Pre-ART clonal expansions dominated every time point's repertoire.

This receptor was identified in a man between 18 and 35 years old with HIV. V is TRBV5-1 and J is TRBJ2-1, with 11 bases matching TRBD2. Sequencing was performed on unsorted PBMCs, taken 0.8 years before starting antiretroviral therapy. The chain's CDR3 is CASSPSGGPRYSEQFF. As DNA, the CDR3 is TGCGCCAGCAGCCCTAGCGGGGGGCCCCGCTACAGTGAGCAGTTCTTC.